These 23 T cell receptor beta chains were all obtained from the same sample, sequenced in a study of blood T cell repertoires in COVID-19 (dated by TCRdb to 2019 to 2021). Library preparation employed the immunoSEQ multiplex PCR assay. TCRdb obtained this table from immuneACCESS and retained in-frame rearrangements with V and J assigned. These tables miss some clones; where compared with another copy, unresolved V genes account for less than half of the shortfall, and the remainder is unexplained. Across this sample there are approximately 240,000 clones, with 84% seen only once. More than 4.5% of the sample is in the top ten clones. The sequencing sample was made of peripheral blood. These receptors were obtained from a woman aged 55-69 years who had recovered from COVID-19.

Only one count was recorded for this clone. The chain joins TRBV7-9 to TRBJ1-1; no clear D. CDR3 size: 12 residues. Germline CDR1 is SEHNR and CDR2 is FQNEAQ (reference sequence). V lost 4 bases to trimming and J lost 6 bases, with 9 bases between them. The CDR3 region is CASSYSGSEAFF. DNA for the CDR3: TGTGCCAGCAGCTACTCCGGGTCTGAAGCTTTCTTT.

This chain connects TRBV30 to TRBJ1-6; D uncertain. The CDR3 spans 15 residues. Trimming left V 2 bases short and J 5 bases short, with 13 bases between. Germline assignment: CDR1 GTSNPN and CDR2 SVGIG (reference sequence). DNA for the CDR3: TGTGCCTGGAGTCCCCCTGTTCTAGATAATTCACCCCTCCACTTT. Translating it yields CAWSPPVLDNSPLHF.

V is TRBV24-1 and J is TRBJ2-3; 12 nucleotides align to TRBD2. The CDR3 totals 19 residues. In germline, CDR1 is KGHDR, CDR2 SFDVKD. Trimming at V came to 2 bases and at J to 0 bases, leaving 8 bases not matched to a gene. CDR3 amino acids: CATSDSTSGGLSSTDTQYF. The CDR3 region has the DNA TGTGCCACCAGTGATTCCACTAGCGGGGGGTTATCTAGCACAGATACGCAGTATTTT.

The J gene is TRBJ2-1, the V gene TRBV7-9; 8 nucleotides line up with TRBD1. CDR1 and CDR2 (germline): SEHNR, FQNEAQ (reference sequence). This CDR3 is built from 12 residues. V dropped 4 bases and J dropped 9; count of bases not matched to a gene: 2. This chain's CDR3 is CASSWTGREQFF. The CDR3, as DNA: TGTGCCAGCAGCTGGACAGGGCGTGAGCAGTTCTTC. Based on the CDR3 plus reference TRBV7-9 and TRBJ2-1, the full variable domain is DTGVSQNPRHKITKRGQNVTFRCDPISEHNRLYWYRQTLGQGPEFLTYFQNEAQLEKSRLLSDRFSAERPKGSFSTLEIQRTEQGDSAMYLCASSWTGREQFFGPGTRLTVL.

This sequence joins TRBV18 and TRBJ2-5, with 7 bases aligning to TRBD1. The CDR3 totals 15 residues. Per the germline V gene, CDR1 is KGHSH and CDR2 is LQKENI. V dropped 3 bases and J dropped 5; count of bases not matched to a gene: 9. Written as DNA, the CDR3 is TGTGCCAGCTCACCGCGTCCACAGGGGTTGGAGACCCAGTACTTC. Its protein product is CASSPRPQGLETQYF.

The rearrangement links TRBV18 to TRBJ1-1; 9 bases match TRBD1. V gave up 0 bases and J gave up 5 bases; unmatched junction bases: 7. Germline V CDR1 and CDR2: KGHSH, LQKENI. This CDR3 is built from 16 residues. CDR3 DNA sequence: TGTGCCAGCTCACCACCGCGAACAGGGGGCGTTACTGAAGCTTTCTTT. It encodes CASSPPRTGGVTEAFF.

The V and J genes are TRBV7-3 and TRBJ2-2, with D possibly being TRBD1 (5 bases). With 3 bases removed from V and 4 bases from J, the gap between germline ends came to 9 bases. The CDR3 has 14 amino acids. The V gene's germline CDR1 is SGHTA and CDR2 FQGTGA. CDR3 residues: CASSLSGSTGELFF. CDR3 bases: TGTGCCAGCAGCTTGTCAGGGTCCACCGGGGAGCTGTTTTTT.

The genes are TRBV9 and TRBJ2-5; tentatively, D is TRBD2 (5 bases). Germline assignment: CDR1 SGDLS and CDR2 YYNGEE. Trimming took 0 bases from V and 5 from J, leaving 14 bases between them. The CDR3 is 15 residues long. The CDR3 DNA reads as TGTGCCAGCAGCGTAGCTCCACTAGTCGGCGAGACCCAGTACTTC. Protein sequence: CASSVAPLVGETQYF.

The rearrangement uses TRBV6-5 and TRBJ1-5; unclear D gene. The CDR3 is 13 amino acids. Germline values: CDR1 MNHEY, CDR2 SVGAGI. V lost 6 bases to trimming and J lost 3 bases, with 9 bases between them. The CDR3 reads CASRRGFNQPQHF. CDR3 DNA sequence: TGTGCCAGCAGACGAGGATTCAATCAGCCCCAGCATTTT.

The gene calls are TRBV27 and TRBJ2-1, with TRBD1 identical over 7 bases. The CDR3 totals 15 residues. The germline gives CDR1 MNHEY, CDR2 SMNVEV (reference sequence). With V trimmed by 10 bases and J by 3 bases, 12 bases remained unmatched. DNA for the CDR3: TGTGCCACCGCGAGGGGGCTAGCAGTCTACAATGAGCAGTTCTTC. Translating gives CATARGLAVYNEQFF.

This CDR3 reads CASIANPGSNEQFF. DNA for the CDR3: TGCGCCAGCATCGCAAATCCAGGGTCCAATGAGCAGTTCTTC. The rearrangement links TRBV4-1 to TRBJ2-1; D possibly corresponds to TRBD1 (5 bases). This CDR3 has 14 residues. Germline loops: CDR1 MGHRA, CDR2 YSYEKL. The V and J ends lost 7 bases and 6 bases respectively, with 16 bases between them.

The chain couples TRBV5-1 to TRBJ2-5; 7 nucleotides align to TRBD1. Germline loops: CDR1 SGHRS, CDR2 YFSETQ. The CDR3 has 13 residues. V lost 4 bases to trimming and J lost 2 bases; unmatched junction nucleotides: 2. The CDR3 loop reads CASSGTAQETQYF. The CDR3 bases are TGCGCCAGCAGCGGGACAGCTCAAGAGACCCAGTACTTC. Looking up the rest from reference TRBV5-1 and TRBJ2-5 gives the full variable domain: KAGVTQTPRYLIKTRGQQVTLSCSPISGHRSVSWYQQTPGQGLQFLFEYFSETQRNKGNFPGRFSGRQFSNSRSEMNVSTLELGDSALYLCASSGTAQETQYFGPGTRLLVL.

The chain uses TRBV6-5 and TRBJ1-2; TRBD1 matches at 7 bases. The CDR3 length is 13 residues. Germline V gene data show CDR1 as MNHEY and CDR2 as SVGAGI. V lost 6 bases to trimming and J lost 4 bases; unmatched junction nucleotides: 5. In DNA, the CDR3 is TGTGCCAGCAGCCAACGGACAGGCTATGGCTACACCTTC. Its translation is CASSQRTGYGYTF.

The CDR3 nucleotides read TGTGCCAGCAGCTTTTTAGGGGAGGGGTGGGCAGAGACCCAGTACTTC. This gives the protein CASSFLGEGWAETQYF. The chain joins TRBV7-9 to TRBJ2-5; 7 bases line up with TRBD2. CDR3 length: 16 residues. V lost 3 bases and J lost 4; bases outside the gene matches: 11. From germline, CDR1 is SEHNR and CDR2 FQNEAQ (reference sequence).

This chain uses TRBV18 with TRBJ2-2; D may be TRBD2 (5 bases). This CDR3 comprises 14 residues. Germline V gives CDR1 KGHSH, CDR2 LQKENI. The V end lost 2 bases, the J end lost 5 bases, and 9 bases lay between the germline ends. The CDR3 spells CASSPSGGTGELFF. The CDR3 nucleotides are TGTGCCAGCTCACCATCAGGCGGGACCGGGGAGCTGTTTTTT. Together with reference TRBV18 and TRBJ2-2, the CDR3 gives the full variable domain: NAGVMQNPRHLVRRRGQEARLRCSPMKGHSHVYWYRQLPEEGLKFMVYLQKENIIDESGMPKERFSAEFPKEGPSILRIQQVVRGDSAAYFCASSPSGGTGELFFGEGSRLTVL.

V gene TRBV30 combines with J gene TRBJ1-2; tentatively, D is TRBD1 (5 bases). The CDR3 extends over 13 amino acids. The germline V gene encodes CDR1 GTSNPN and CDR2 SVGIG (reference sequence). V was cut by 2 bases and J by 8 bases, with 15 bases left in between. CDR3 residues: CAWSPSGTWGYTF. The DNA for the CDR3 is TGTGCCTGGAGTCCCTCCGGGACTTGGGGCTACACCTTC.

This chain links TRBV5-1 with TRBJ1-2; D perhaps matches TRBD1 (6 bases). The CDR3 consists of 13 residues. Germline V gene lookup returns CDR1 SGHRS and CDR2 YFSETQ. V shed 7 bases and J shed 5 bases, with 15 bases lying between them. The CDR3 loop reads CASRSWGTYGYTF. CDR3 DNA: TGCGCCAGCCGCTCCTGGGGGACATATGGCTACACCTTC.

Written as DNA, the CDR3 is TGTGCCAGCAGCTCCGGACAGGGAGAATATGGCTACACCTTC. Translated: CASSSGQGEYGYTF. The V call is TRBV7-3, the J call TRBJ1-2, with 8 nucleotides matching TRBD1. CDR1 and CDR2 (germline): SGHTA, FQGTGA. This CDR3 has 14 amino acids. V dropped 4 bases and J dropped 5; count of bases not matched to a gene: 6. The variable domain in full, with the rest retrieved from reference TRBV7-3 and TRBJ1-2, is GAGVSQTPSNKVTEKGKYVELRCDPISGHTALYWYRQSLGQGPEFLIYFQGTGAADDSGLPNDRFFAVRPEGSVSTLKIQRTERGDSAVYLCASSSGQGEYGYTFGSGTRLTVV.

The V gene is TRBV19, the J gene TRBJ2-1, with a tentative D call TRBD2 (6 bases). Between the trimmed V and J ends, which lost 0 bases and 1 base, there was a span of 7 bases. Germline CDR1 and CDR2: LNHDA and SQIVND (reference sequence). This CDR3 has 15 amino acids. This chain's CDR3 is CASSIDRGSYNEQFF. The CDR3 nucleotides read TGTGCCAGTAGTATAGACCGGGGGTCCTACAATGAGCAGTTCTTC.

The chain links TRBV29-1 to TRBJ2-5; TRBD2 matches at 7 bases. The CDR3 is 13 residues long. V trimming: 7 bases; J trimming: 5 bases; junction bases outside the gene matches: 10. Germline CDR1 SQVTM, CDR2 ANQGSEA. CDR3: CSGTRVVRETQYF. CDR3 DNA: TGCAGCGGGACTAGGGTTGTTAGGGAGACCCAGTACTTC.

V is TRBV15 and J is TRBJ1-4; possible D gene TRBD1, 5 bases. The V gene lost 0 bases and the J gene lost 5 bases, with 10 bases spanning the gap. Germline V CDR1 and CDR2: LNHNV, YYDKDF (reference sequence). The CDR3 loop spans 15 amino acids. CDR3 in DNA: TGTGCCACCAGCAGAGACCAGGGATCAAATGAAAAACTGTTTTTT. It codes for CATSRDQGSNEKLFF.

The CDR3 sequence: CASSASGGEGNQPQHF. The DNA for the CDR3 is TGTGCCAGCAGTGCTTCGGGGGGGGAGGGCAATCAGCCCCAGCATTTT. The chain carries TRBV6-4 and TRBJ1-5; D possibly corresponds to TRBD1 (5 bases). Germline values: CDR1 MRHNA, CDR2 SNTAGT. Trimming removed 4 bases at V and 2 bases at J, with 15 bases between. CDR3 size: 16 residues.

The chain carries TRBV7-2 and TRBJ2-3, with 9 nucleotides matching TRBD1. V shed 5 bases, J shed 3 bases, and the junction held 3 bases outside the gene matches. The germline CDR1 and CDR2 sequences are SGHTA and FQGNSA. This CDR3 contains 14 residues. CDR3 in amino acids: CASSTDRGTDTQYF. As DNA, the CDR3 is TGTGCCAGCAGCACGGACAGGGGAACAGATACGCAGTATTTT.